This entry lists 31 T cell receptor beta chains sequenced from one sample in a study of blood T cell repertoires in COVID-19. This table comes from immunoSEQ multiplex PCR, and its TCRdb copy is limited to in-frame clones, with some not included. This sample carries 300,000 or so clones, around 80% of them seen once, and the ten largest clones take approximately 1.3%. The sequencing input was peripheral blood. These receptors all stem from a woman aged 45-65 years with acute or convalescent COVID-19.

The chain has TRBV6-5 and TRBJ2-7, with D tentatively TRBD2 (6 bases). V shed 6 bases and J shed 3 bases, with 15 bases lying between them. Per the germline V gene, CDR1 is MNHEY and CDR2 is SVGAGI. The CDR3 length is 14 residues. As DNA, the CDR3 is TGTGCCAGCAGCCCCCAGGCGGGGTACTACGAGCAGTACTTC. It translates to CASSPQAGYYEQYF.

This sequence joins TRBV14 and TRBJ2-2, with no clear D. Germline V lookup: CDR1 SGHDN, CDR2 FVKESK. Between the trimmed V and J ends, which lost 0 bases and 6 bases, there was a span of 5 bases. The CDR3 has 13 amino acids. CDR3 amino acids: CASSQDLSGELFF. As DNA, the CDR3 is TGTGCCAGCAGCCAAGACCTTTCCGGGGAGCTGTTTTTT.

This sequence joins TRBV27 and TRBJ1-2; 11 nucleotides agree with TRBD1. Germline-derived CDR1 and CDR2 are MNHEY and SMNVEV (reference sequence). The V gene end was trimmed by 3 bases and the J gene end by 8 bases; junction bases not matched to a gene: 5. The CDR3 is 14 amino acids. The CDR3 coding sequence is TGTGCCAGCAGTTTGAGGACAGGGGGCCGGGGCTACACCTTC. This encodes CASSLRTGGRGYTF.

This chain links TRBV19 with TRBJ2-7, with a possible D match to TRBD1 (6 bases). CDR3 length: 15 amino acids. The V end was cut by 1 base, the J end by 3 bases, with 13 bases between. Germline CDR1 LNHDA, CDR2 SQIVND (reference sequence). CDR3 sequence reads: CASSIGGQGSYEQYF. CDR3 coding DNA: TGTGCCAGTAGTATAGGGGGGCAGGGGAGCTACGAGCAGTACTTC.

The chain joins TRBV28 to TRBJ1-5, with 7 bases lining up with TRBD1. The CDR3 totals 14 residues. The trim removed 5 bases at V and 3 bases at J, leaving 4 bases unmatched. Germline V gene lookup returns CDR1 MDHEN and CDR2 SYDVKM. This CDR3 reads CASSRTGDNQPQHF. CDR3 sequence (DNA): TGTGCCAGCAGTCGAACAGGGGACAATCAGCCCCAGCATTTT.

V and J are TRBV7-9 and TRBJ1-2; D is uncertain. Deletions cut 3 bases from V and 1 base from J, with 6 bases between. CDR1 is SEHNR, CDR2 FQNEAQ, per germline (reference sequence). This CDR3 is built from 13 residues. For the CDR3, the DNA is TGTGCCAGCAGCTTCACAAGTAACTATGGCTACACCTTC. This codes for CASSFTSNYGYTF.

The chain employs TRBV13 and TRBJ1-2, with TRBD1 matching over 8 bases. The germline V gene encodes CDR1 PRHDT and CDR2 FYEKMQ (reference sequence). The V gene end was trimmed by 8 bases and the J gene end by 0 bases; junction bases not matched to a gene: 11. This CDR3 is 16 amino acids long. CDR3 bases: TGTGCCAGCGCGGGTAGACAGGGGAGGGCTAACTATGGCTACACCTTC. Encoded protein: CASAGRQGRANYGYTF. Based on the CDR3 plus reference TRBV13 and TRBJ1-2, the full variable domain is AAGVIQSPRHLIKEKRETATLKCYPIPRHDTVYWYQQGPGQDPQFLISFYEKMQSDKGSIPDRFSAQQFSDYHSELNMSSLELGDSALYFCASAGRQGRANYGYTFGSGTRLTVV.

The chain employs TRBV3-1 (or the pseudogene TRBV3-2) and TRBJ1-1, with D hard to call. Germline lookup yields CDR1 LGHDT and CDR2 YNNKEL (reference sequence). Trimming shortened V by 1 base and J by 3 bases, and 9 bases separated the two germline ends. The CDR3 sequence is 14 residues long. CDR3 sequence (DNA): TGTGCCAGCAGCCAAGCCACTGGTCACACTGAAGCTTTCTTT. Protein sequence: CASSQATGHTEAFF.

This clone was detected only once. The J gene is TRBJ1-6, the V gene TRBV11-2; 8 bases match TRBD1. Trimming removed 0 bases from V and 15 bases from J; junction bases left unmatched: 7. The CDR3 is made up of 14 amino acids. Germline lookup yields CDR1 SGHAT and CDR2 FQNNGV. The CDR3 DNA is TGTGCCAGCAGCTTAGATCGTCAGGGGGCGAACCTCCACTTT. This encodes CASSLDRQGANLHF.

The chain's CDR3 is CATHRNSNEKLFF. CDR3 bases: TGTGCCACACACCGGAACAGTAATGAAAAACTGTTTTTT. The chain carries TRBV2 and TRBJ1-4; D remains ambiguous. With 10 bases removed from V and 4 bases from J, the gap between germline ends came to 13 bases. This CDR3 has 13 residues. CDR1 and CDR2 (germline): SNHLY, FYNNEI.

The genes are TRBV12-3 or TRBV12-4 and TRBJ1-2, with D tentatively TRBD1 (6 bases). With 3 bases removed from V and 7 bases from J, the gap between germline ends came to 9 bases. This CDR3 is built from 12 residues. The CDR3 region has the DNA TGTGCCAGCAGTTTCACAGGGCTTGGCTACACCTTC. This codes for CASSFTGLGYTF.

The V and J genes are TRBV25-1 and TRBJ2-7; maybe TRBD1 (5 bases). The germline CDR1 and CDR2 sequences are MGHDK and SYGVNS. This CDR3 has 15 residues. V lost 3 bases to trimming and J lost 0 bases, with 12 bases between them. The CDR3 region has the DNA TGTGCCAGCAGTGATCCCCAGGGTCTCTCCTACGAGCAGTACTTC. Translation gives CASSDPQGLSYEQYF.

The chain links TRBV5-1 to TRBJ2-2; maybe TRBD1 (6 bases). Per the germline V gene, CDR1 is SGHRS and CDR2 is YFSETQ. The CDR3 runs to 14 residues. V dropped 1 base and J dropped 5 bases, with 9 bases sitting between them. The CDR3 nucleotides are TGCGCCAGCAGCTTGTCAGGGGATACCGGGGAGCTGTTTTTT. Translating gives CASSLSGDTGELFF. Together with reference TRBV5-1 and TRBJ2-2, the CDR3 gives the full variable domain: KAGVTQTPRYLIKTRGQQVTLSCSPISGHRSVSWYQQTPGQGLQFLFEYFSETQRNKGNFPGRFSGRQFSNSRSEMNVSTLELGDSALYLCASSLSGDTGELFFGEGSRLTVL.

The genes are TRBV4-2 and TRBJ1-1, with no clear D. The CDR3 is made up of 13 amino acids. Trimming took 3 bases from V and 0 from J, leaving 5 bases between them. CDR1 and CDR2 from the germline V gene are LGHNA and YNFKEQ. The CDR3 sequence is CASSHSLNTEAFF. DNA for the CDR3: TGTGCCAGCAGCCACAGTTTGAACACTGAAGCTTTCTTT.

V gene TRBV5-1 combines with J gene TRBJ2-2; D unresolved. There are 12 residues in the CDR3. Trimming removed 3 bases at V and 5 bases at J, with 5 bases between. Germline-derived CDR1 and CDR2 are SGHRS and YFSETQ. The CDR3 protein is CASSYITGELFF. The CDR3 DNA is TGCGCCAGCAGCTACATAACCGGGGAGCTGTTTTTT. The complete variable domain, with remaining parts taken from reference TRBV5-1 and TRBJ2-2, reads KAGVTQTPRYLIKTRGQQVTLSCSPISGHRSVSWYQQTPGQGLQFLFEYFSETQRNKGNFPGRFSGRQFSNSRSEMNVSTLELGDSALYLCASSYITGELFFGEGSRLTVL.

The table lists this clone with a count of one. The chain is built from TRBV5-1 and TRBJ2-6; D is unclear. The germline gives CDR1 SGHRS, CDR2 YFSETQ. Trimming removed 5 bases at V and 1 base at J, with 7 bases between. The CDR3 sequence is 14 residues long. CDR3 bases: TGCGCCAGCAGTTTACAATCTGGGGCCAACGTCCTGACTTTC. Amino acids: CASSLQSGANVLTF.

J is TRBJ1-5 and V is TRBV5-6, with 7 nucleotides matching TRBD1. V trimming: 3 bases; J trimming: 4 bases; junction bases outside the gene matches: 7. The CDR3 is made up of 15 amino acids. Germline V gene data show CDR1 as SGHDT and CDR2 as YYEEEE. Here the CDR3 reads CASSSGGRGNQPQHF. The CDR3 DNA follows: TGTGCCAGCAGCTCAGGGGGTAGGGGTAATCAGCCCCAGCATTTT.

This rearrangement joins TRBV3-1 (or the pseudogene TRBV3-2) to TRBJ2-2; TRBD1 agrees at 7 bases. The CDR3 covers 16 residues. Trimming at V came to 5 bases and at J to 7 bases, leaving 13 bases not matched to a gene. The V gene's germline CDR1 is LGHDT and CDR2 YNNKEL (reference sequence). The CDR3 DNA reads as TGTGCCAGCAGCTCGACAGGGATTCTTGCGGACGGGGAGCTGTTTTTT. Amino acids: CASSSTGILADGELFF.

The chain recombines TRBV11-3 with TRBJ2-5; D is possibly TRBD2 (6 bases). Germline V gives CDR1 SGHNT, CDR2 YENEEA. This CDR3 has 17 amino acids. Deletions cut 1 base from V and 5 bases from J, with 20 bases between. CDR3 sequence: CASSLGASTSAGETQYF. DNA for the CDR3: TGTGCCAGCAGCTTAGGTGCATCAACTTCGGCGGGGGAGACCCAGTACTTC.

The chain combines TRBV19 with TRBJ2-3; D unresolved. The CDR3 is 15 residues long. CDR1 and CDR2 (germline): LNHDA, SQIVND (reference sequence). The V end lost 7 bases, the J end lost 0 bases, and 14 bases lay between the germline ends. The CDR3 spells CASTESLPSTDTQYF. The CDR3 DNA reads TGTGCCAGTACGGAGAGTTTACCTAGCACAGATACGCAGTATTTT.

The rearrangement uses TRBV5-4 and TRBJ2-7, with 7 nucleotides matching TRBD2. The CDR3 has 16 residues. V trimming: 4 bases; J trimming: 0 bases; junction bases outside the gene matches: 10. CDR1 SGHNT and CDR2 YYREEE come from the germline V gene (reference sequence). The CDR3 DNA sequence: TGTGCCAGCAGCCGTCGGGGGACTACGCTCTCCTACGAGCAGTACTTC. Translating gives CASSRRGTTLSYEQYF. Based on the CDR3 plus reference TRBV5-4 and TRBJ2-7, the full variable domain is ETGVTQSPTHLIKTRGQQVTLRCSSQSGHNTVSWYQQALGQGPQFIFQYYREEENGRGNFPPRFSGLQFPNYSSELNVNALELDDSALYLCASSRRGTTLSYEQYFGPGTRLTVT.

This chain connects TRBV12-5 to TRBJ1-6, with D possibly TRBD1 on 5 matching bases. The CDR3 covers 19 residues. CDR1 is LGHNT and CDR2 is FRNRAP in the germline V gene. V lost 3 bases and J 0 bases, leaving 18 bases between the germline ends. The CDR3 DNA sequence: TGTGCTAGTGGTTTCATGGGGCTTTCCTATGACTCCTATAATTCACCCCTCCACTTT. Protein product: CASGFMGLSYDSYNSPLHF.

The chain is built from TRBV5-1 and TRBJ2-2; 8 bases match TRBD1. After removal of 4 bases from V and 1 base from J, the junction contained 3 bases not matched to a gene. The germline V gene has CDR1 SGHRS and CDR2 YFSETQ. The CDR3 contains 15 residues. CDR3 amino acids: CASSAGTGNTGELFF. DNA for the CDR3: TGCGCCAGCAGCGCAGGGACAGGGAACACCGGGGAGCTGTTTTTT.

The chain uses TRBV19 and TRBJ2-1, with D perhaps TRBD1 (5 bases). The V end lost 0 bases, the J end lost 4 bases, and 13 bases lay between the germline ends. CDR1 is LNHDA and CDR2 is SQIVND in the germline V gene (reference sequence). The length of the CDR3 is 16 residues. The CDR3 reads CASSIEQGSRYNEQFF. The CDR3 DNA is TGTGCCAGTAGTATAGAGCAGGGTTCCCGGTACAATGAGCAGTTCTTC.

This chain joins TRBV2 and TRBJ1-1; a possible D gene is TRBD1 (6 bases). Germline loops: CDR1 SNHLY, CDR2 FYNNEI. This CDR3 has 14 residues. V was shortened by 7 bases and J by 5 bases, with 17 bases between the two germline ends. Here the CDR3 DNA reads TGTGCCAGCACCCTCGCGGGGGGGCGGACTGAAGCTTTCTTT. It specifies CASTLAGGRTEAFF.

The chain has TRBV5-1 and TRBJ2-3; maybe TRBD2 (6 bases). Germline V lookup: CDR1 SGHRS, CDR2 YFSETQ. The CDR3 totals 15 residues. Trimming stripped 3 bases from V and 2 bases from J, with 13 bases between. CDR3 sequence: CASSWEAPNTDTQYF. For the CDR3, the DNA is TGCGCCAGCAGCTGGGAGGCCCCTAACACAGATACGCAGTATTTT.

The chain is built from TRBV12-5 and TRBJ2-2; D remains ambiguous. V was pared by 1 base and J by 10 bases, with 4 bases between. The CDR3 has 11 amino acids. The V gene's germline CDR1 is LGHNT and CDR2 FRNRAP. In DNA, the CDR3 is TGTGCTAGTGGTTTGGGGGCGGAGCTGTTTTTT. Protein product: CASGLGAELFF.

The chain links TRBV11-2 to TRBJ1-4; D unclear. The V and J ends lost 3 bases and 8 bases respectively, with 10 bases between them. CDR1 and CDR2 (germline): SGHAT, FQNNGV. This CDR3 region has 13 residues. In nucleotides, the CDR3 is TGTGCCAGCAGCTTGCACCCGGAGGAAAAACTGTTTTTT. Translated, it gives CASSLHPEEKLFF. Complete variable domain (other parts from reference TRBV11-2 and TRBJ1-4): EAGVAQSPRYKIIEKRQSVAFWCNPISGHATLYWYQQILGQGPKLLIQFQNNGVVDDSQLPKDRFSAERLKGVDSTLKIQPAKLEDSAVYLCASSLHPEEKLFFGSGTQLSVL.

The chain carries TRBV19 and TRBJ2-1; 7 bases are shared with TRBD2. V lost 3 bases, J lost 9 bases, and 2 bases stayed unmatched. There are 12 residues in the CDR3. Germline V CDR1 and CDR2: LNHDA, SQIVND (reference sequence). The CDR3 DNA reads as TGTGCCAGTAGTATGGGGGGGACTGAGCAGTTCTTC. This translates into CASSMGGTEQFF.

V gene TRBV5-5 combines with J gene TRBJ2-5; weak D call: TRBD1 (6 bases). In germline, CDR1 is SGHKS, CDR2 YYEKEE (reference sequence). This CDR3 contains 16 residues. Trimming stripped 0 bases from V and 1 base from J, with 13 bases between. CDR3 sequence reads: CASSLEAGVGQETQYF. The CDR3, as DNA: TGTGCCAGCAGCTTGGAAGCAGGGGTGGGCCAAGAGACCCAGTACTTC.

The chain links TRBV3-1 (or the pseudogene TRBV3-2) to TRBJ2-1; 8 bases match TRBD2. V trimming: 2 bases; J trimming: 7 bases; junction bases outside the gene matches: 13. Germline assignment: CDR1 LGHDT and CDR2 YNNKEL (reference sequence). This CDR3 region has 17 residues. CDR3 in amino acids: CASSQPEGTRNWNEQFF. The CDR3 DNA follows: TGTGCCAGCAGCCAACCCGAGGGGACTAGGAATTGGAATGAGCAGTTCTTC.